Listed below are T cell receptor beta chains from one sample, sequenced in a study of identical twins. A single record per CDR3 protein comes from TCRdb applying MiXCR to the 5' RACE reads. Among hundreds of thousands of distinct CDR3 sequences listed, approximately 6.1% were seen once. The sequenced material came from naive T cells sorted from blood. These receptors all come from a man aged 18 to 35 in good health. The CDR3 runs from the conserved cysteine through the conserved F or W. A D gene is named only where the DNA matches it firmly. Only part of the rows carry a size: once, few, many, or a class if the clone is expanded.

D	size	J	V	CDR3	DNA
TRBD2	many	TRBJ2-5	TRBV11-1	CASSSGTSGNTELKETQYF	TGTGCCAGCAGCTCTGGGACTAGCGGGAACACAGAGCTAAAAGAGACCCAGTACTTC
-	many	TRBJ1-5	TRBV28	CAVADQPQHF	TGTGCCGTAGCCGATCAGCCCCAGCATTTT
TRBD2	few	TRBJ2-1	TRBV12-3/TRBV12-4	CASRLAGVIYNEQFF	TGTGCCAGCAGGTTAGCGGGAGTTATATACAATGAGCAGTTCTTC
TRBD1	-	TRBJ1-1	TRBV5-1	CASSPGQGRPEAFF	TGCGCCAGCAGCCCTGGACAGGGGAGGCCTGAAGCTTTCTTT
-	few	TRBJ2-2	TRBV4-2	CASSRVDTSEAGELFF	TGTGCCAGCAGCCGTGTGGACACCTCGGAGGCCGGGGAGCTGTTTTTT
TRBD1	few	TRBJ2-7	TRBV6-2/TRBV6-3	CASSVEGALVYEQYF	TGTGCCAGCAGTGTCGAGGGGGCGCTTGTGTACGAGCAGTACTTC
-	few	TRBJ1-4	TRBV14	CASSQDRDLDEKLFF	TGTGCCAGCAGCCAAGACCGGGACCTGGACGAAAAACTGTTTTTT
-	few	TRBJ1-1	TRBV4-1	CASSQERINLNTEAFF	TGCGCCAGCAGCCAAGAACGGATAAACCTGAACACTGAAGCTTTCTTT
-	many	TRBJ2-1	TRBV15	CATSRREFSYNEQFF	TGTGCCACCAGCCGGAGGGAGTTCTCCTACAATGAGCAGTTCTTC
-	few	TRBJ2-6	TRBV11-2	CASRTLLIAGANVLTF	TGTGCCAGCAGGACCCTACTTATCGCTGGGGCCAACGTCCTGACTTTC
-	-	TRBJ1-4	TRBV5-1	CASSLVGGNEKLFF	TGCGCCAGCAGCTTGGTTGGAGGGAATGAAAAACTGTTTTTT
TRBD2	many	TRBJ2-2	TRBV7-2	CASSLGFRGRYTGELFF	TGTGCCAGCAGCTTAGGCTTTCGCGGGAGATACACCGGGGAGCTGTTTTTT
-	many	TRBJ2-1	TRBV20-1	CSANKQGDEQFF	TGCAGTGCCAATAAGCAGGGAGATGAGCAGTTCTTC
TRBD1	-	TRBJ1-1	TRBV27	CASSFTGVGDTEAFF	TGTGCCAGCAGTTTCACAGGGGTCGGTGACACTGAAGCTTTCTTT
-	few	TRBJ2-7	TRBV28	CASGKIAPTYEQYF	TGTGCCAGCGGGAAAATAGCGCCTACCTACGAGCAGTACTTC
-	-	TRBJ2-6	TRBV20-1	CSARGRGSGANVLTF	TGCAGTGCTAGAGGGAGGGGCTCTGGGGCCAACGTCCTGACTTTC
-	few	TRBJ2-1	TRBV27	CASSFSQRTTQYNEQFF	TGTGCCAGCAGTTTTAGCCAGCGGACTACGCAATACAATGAGCAGTTCTTC
-	-	TRBJ2-1	TRBV24-1	CATSDFGAAGEHEQFF	TGTGCCACCAGTGATTTCGGGGCCGCTGGCGAGCATGAGCAGTTCTTC
-	many	TRBJ2-5	TRBV28	CASSPQIGETQYF	TGTGCCAGCAGTCCACAGATAGGGGAGACCCAGTACTTC
TRBD1	-	TRBJ1-5	TRBV19	CASSMTTGGFWQPQHF	TGTGCCAGTAGTATGACTACAGGGGGTTTCTGGCAGCCCCAGCATTTT
-	many	TRBJ2-5	TRBV12-3/TRBV12-4	CASGPDEEETQYF	TGTGCCAGCGGTCCCGACGAGGAAGAGACCCAGTACTTC
TRBD1	-	TRBJ2-7	TRBV7-6	CASSLEGQGNEQYF	TGTGCCAGCAGCTTAGAGGGACAGGGGAACGAGCAGTACTTC
TRBD1	-	TRBJ2-1	TRBV20-1	CSARDQVWQGAYNEQFF	TGCAGTGCTAGAGATCAGGTGTGGCAGGGGGCCTACAATGAGCAGTTCTTC
-	few	TRBJ1-4	TRBV4-1	CASSQEERSSEKLFF	TGCGCCAGCAGCCAAGAAGAACGGAGCTCCGAAAAACTGTTTTTT
-	few	TRBJ2-1	TRBV14	CASSQVGRNEQFF	TGTGCCAGCAGCCAAGTTGGGCGCAATGAGCAGTTCTTC
-	many	TRBJ2-3	TRBV12-3/TRBV12-4	CASSLIRDTQYF	TGTGCCAGCAGTCTTATTCGAGATACGCAGTATTTT
TRBD2	few	TRBJ2-1	TRBV20-1	CSASGLAGENEQFF	TGCAGTGCTAGTGGACTAGCGGGAGAAAATGAGCAGTTCTTC
TRBD1	many	TRBJ2-3	TRBV5-6	CASSFSRYDRGPTDTQYF	TGTGCCAGCAGCTTTTCTAGGTATGACAGGGGACCCACAGATACGCAGTATTTT
-	few	TRBJ1-2	TRBV18	CASSPQSYGYTF	TGTGCCAGCTCACCTCAGTCTTATGGCTACACCTTC
TRBD1	few	TRBJ2-5	TRBV24-1	CATSDSGTGLAQETQYF	TGTGCCACCAGTGATTCCGGGACAGGGCTTGCCCAAGAGACCCAGTACTTC
-	few	TRBJ1-2	TRBV5-1	CASSSRVPSNYGYTF	TGCGCCAGCAGCTCCAGGGTTCCGTCTAACTATGGCTACACCTTC
TRBD2	-	TRBJ2-1	TRBV7-2	CASSLGLATTTWGEQFF	TGTGCCAGCAGCTTAGGACTAGCGACCACTACTTGGGGTGAGCAGTTCTTC
-	many	TRBJ1-1	TRBV6-1	CASRPPRGVNTEAFF	TGTGCCAGCAGACCCCCGCGCGGGGTCAACACTGAAGCTTTCTTT
-	few	TRBJ2-5	TRBV7-8	CASSLVGIETQYF	TGTGCCAGCAGCTTAGTGGGGATTGAGACCCAGTACTTC
-	many	TRBJ2-1	TRBV5-1	CASSFDSYNEQFF	TGCGCCAGCAGCTTCGACAGCTACAATGAGCAGTTCTTC
-	many	TRBJ1-2	TRBV7-2	CASSHPDLPERGYTF	TGTGCCAGCAGCCACCCGGATTTGCCGGAACGTGGCTACACCTTC
TRBD1	many	TRBJ2-1	TRBV11-2	CASSLGPGGEQFF	TGTGCCAGCAGCTTAGGCCCAGGGGGTGAGCAGTTCTTC
TRBD1	-	TRBJ2-5	TRBV24-1	CATSETGQGLETQYF	TGTGCCACCAGTGAAACCGGACAGGGTTTGGAGACCCAGTACTTC
-	-	TRBJ2-3	TRBV2	CASRAPGPYIADTQYF	TGTGCCAGCAGAGCTCCGGGACCCTATATCGCAGATACGCAGTATTTT
TRBD1	many	TRBJ1-4	TRBV5-1	CASGTGGPRGEKLFF	TGCGCCAGCGGGACAGGCGGCCCGAGAGGGGAAAAACTGTTTTTT
TRBD2	few	TRBJ2-1	TRBV2	CASSDLLAAPLGF	TGTGCCAGCAGTGACTTGCTAGCGGCCCCCTTGGGGTTC
-	many	TRBJ2-4	TRBV12-3/TRBV12-4	CASSLRETIAKNIQYF	TGTGCCAGCAGTTTAAGGGAGACGATAGCCAAAAACATTCAGTACTTC
TRBD2	-	TRBJ2-3	TRBV9	CASSLYSAGGPTDTQYF	TGTGCCAGCAGCCTGTACTCCGCGGGGGGTCCCACAGATACGCAGTATTTT
TRBD1	many	TRBJ1-6	TRBV20-1	CSARDPRTGLNSPLHF	TGCAGTGCTAGAGATCCGAGGACAGGGCTTAATTCACCCCTCCACTTT
-	-	TRBJ2-7	TRBV30	CAWSVRAGDEQYF	TGTGCCTGGAGTGTACGGGCAGGGGATGAGCAGTACTTC
-	many	TRBJ2-2	TRBV20-1	CSARDTGELFF	TGCAGCGCTAGGGACACCGGGGAGCTGTTTTTT
-	-	TRBJ2-6	TRBV12-3/TRBV12-4	CASKRAGANVLTF	TGTGCCAGTAAGCGGGCTGGGGCCAACGTCCTGACTTTC
-	many	TRBJ1-1	TRBV29-1	CSVRMVGVEAFF	TGCAGCGTCCGCATGGTCGGGGTAGAAGCTTTCTTT
-	-	TRBJ2-3	TRBV7-9	CASSRTRLEPDTQYF	TGTGCCAGCAGCCGAACCCGACTAGAGCCAGATACGCAGTATTTT
TRBD1	few	TRBJ1-6	TRBV29-1	CSVRDSSYNSPLHF	TGCAGCGTGAGGGACAGCTCCTATAATTCACCCCTCCACTTT
-	few	TRBJ1-5	TRBV20-1	CSARAVDQPQHF	TGCAGTGCTAGAGCAGTGGATCAGCCCCAGCATTTT
TRBD2	-	TRBJ2-1	TRBV11-2	CASSLVHLSGSSYNEQFF	TGTGCCAGCAGCTTAGTCCACCTTAGCGGGAGCTCCTACAATGAGCAGTTCTTC
-	many	TRBJ2-5	TRBV20-1	CSATEETQYF	TGCAGTGCCACCGAAGAGACCCAGTACTTC